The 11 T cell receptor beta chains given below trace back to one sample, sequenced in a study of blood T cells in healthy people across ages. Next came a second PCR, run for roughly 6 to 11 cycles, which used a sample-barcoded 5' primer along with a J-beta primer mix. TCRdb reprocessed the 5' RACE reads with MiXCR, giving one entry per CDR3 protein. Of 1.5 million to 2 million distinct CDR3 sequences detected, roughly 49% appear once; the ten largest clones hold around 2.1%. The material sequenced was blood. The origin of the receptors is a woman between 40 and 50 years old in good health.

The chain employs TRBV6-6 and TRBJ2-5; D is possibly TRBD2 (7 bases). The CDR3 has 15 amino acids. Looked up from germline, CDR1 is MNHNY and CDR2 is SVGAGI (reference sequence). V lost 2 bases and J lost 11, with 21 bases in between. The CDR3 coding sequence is TGTGCCAGCAGTTACGGGGGCGGGGGTTTAGATGAGCAGTACTTC. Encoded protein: CASSYGGGGLDEQYF.

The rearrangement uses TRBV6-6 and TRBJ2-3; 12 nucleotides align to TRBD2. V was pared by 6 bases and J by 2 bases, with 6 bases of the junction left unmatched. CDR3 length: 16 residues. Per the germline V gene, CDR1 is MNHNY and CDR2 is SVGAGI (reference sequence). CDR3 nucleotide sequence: TGTGCCAGCAGAACCCGGACTAGCGGGGACACAGATACGCAGTATTTT. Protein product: CASRTRTSGDTDTQYF.

The CDR3, as DNA: TGTGCCAGCAGCCATCTGGAGGCTAGCGGGGGTACAGATACGCAGTATTTT. This encodes CASSHLEASGGTDTQYF. The chain employs TRBV16 and TRBJ2-3; 10 bases match TRBD2. This CDR3 spans 17 amino acids. V trimming: 3 bases; J trimming: 3 bases; junction bases outside the gene matches: 9. Germline CDR1 is KGHSY and CDR2 is FQNENV.

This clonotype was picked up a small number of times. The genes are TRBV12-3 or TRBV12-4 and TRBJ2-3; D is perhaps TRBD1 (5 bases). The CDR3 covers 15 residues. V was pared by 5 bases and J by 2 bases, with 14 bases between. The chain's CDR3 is CASSPRGAFTDTQYF. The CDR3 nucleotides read TGTGCCAGCAGTCCCCGTGGGGCATTCACAGATACGCAGTATTTT.

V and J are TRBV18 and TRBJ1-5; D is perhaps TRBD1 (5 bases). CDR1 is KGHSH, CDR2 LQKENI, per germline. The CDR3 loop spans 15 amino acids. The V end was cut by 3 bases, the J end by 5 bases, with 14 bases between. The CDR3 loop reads CASSPKTGADQPQHF. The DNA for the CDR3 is TGTGCCAGCTCACCCAAGACCGGGGCGGATCAGCCCCAGCATTTT.

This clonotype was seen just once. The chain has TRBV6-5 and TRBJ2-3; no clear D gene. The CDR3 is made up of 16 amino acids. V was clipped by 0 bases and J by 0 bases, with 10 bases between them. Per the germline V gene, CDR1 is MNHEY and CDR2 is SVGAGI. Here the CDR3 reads CASSYSSDSSTDTQYF. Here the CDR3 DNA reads TGTGCCAGCAGTTACTCGAGCGATTCTAGCACAGATACGCAGTATTTT.

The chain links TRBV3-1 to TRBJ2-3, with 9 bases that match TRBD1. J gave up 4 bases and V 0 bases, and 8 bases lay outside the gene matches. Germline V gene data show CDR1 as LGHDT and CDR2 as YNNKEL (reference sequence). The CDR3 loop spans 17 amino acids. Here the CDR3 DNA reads TGTGCCAGCAGCCAAGAGACCGGGACAGGGCGTTCAGATACGCAGTATTTT. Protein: CASSQETGTGRSDTQYF.

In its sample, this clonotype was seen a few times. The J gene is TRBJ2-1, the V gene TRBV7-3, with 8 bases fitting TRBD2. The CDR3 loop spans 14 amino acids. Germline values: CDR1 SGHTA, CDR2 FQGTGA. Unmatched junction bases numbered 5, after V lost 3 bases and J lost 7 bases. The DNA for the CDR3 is TGTGCCAGCAGCTTCGGGGGGGCTGTAAATGAGCAGTTCTTC. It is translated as CASSFGGAVNEQFF. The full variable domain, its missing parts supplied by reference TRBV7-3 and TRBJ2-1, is GAGVSQTPSNKVTEKGKYVELRCDPISGHTALYWYRQSLGQGPEFLIYFQGTGAADDSGLPNDRFFAVRPEGSVSTLKIQRTERGDSAVYLCASSFGGAVNEQFFGPGTRLTVL.

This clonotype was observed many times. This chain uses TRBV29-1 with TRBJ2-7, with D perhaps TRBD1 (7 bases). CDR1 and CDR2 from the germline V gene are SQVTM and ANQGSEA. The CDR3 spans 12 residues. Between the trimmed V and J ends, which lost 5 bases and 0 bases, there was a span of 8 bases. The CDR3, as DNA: TGCAGCGTTCAGGGGGGCTCCTACGAGCAGTACTTC. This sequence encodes CSVQGGSYEQYF.

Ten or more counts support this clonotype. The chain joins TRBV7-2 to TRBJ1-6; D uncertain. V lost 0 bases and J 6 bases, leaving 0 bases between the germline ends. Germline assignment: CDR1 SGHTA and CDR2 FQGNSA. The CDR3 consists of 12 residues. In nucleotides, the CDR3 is TGTGCCAGCAGCTTAGCTAATTCACCCCTCCACTTT. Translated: CASSLANSPLHF.

The CDR3 bases are TGCAGTGCTATAACCTGGGACAGCGAAATCTACAATGAGCAGTTCTTC. Translating it yields CSAITWDSEIYNEQFF. The chain combines TRBV20-1 with TRBJ2-1, with 7 bases matching TRBD1. Germline-derived CDR1 and CDR2 are DFQATT and SNEGSKA (reference sequence). This CDR3 comprises 16 residues. V was clipped by 4 bases and J by 3 bases; unmatched bases: 12.